This T cell receptor beta chain was found in a study of T cell repertoires in cytomegalovirus infection. The wider study: Public signatures in TCR beta pointed to CMV infection and matching HLA type. Study-wide results and caveats: HLA-C-restricted TCR beta clonotypes specific for CMV led the ex vivo response.

This CDR3 is built from 15 residues. V dropped 2 bases and J dropped 0 bases, with 5 bases sitting between them. TCRdb re-analysed the reads in MiXCR, keeping a single row per CDR3 protein. The table includes under 250,000 distinct CDR3 sequences, 9% to 15% detected once. This clonotype was recorded many times. The antigen remains unidentified. Input material: PBMCs. This chain uses TRBV12-3 or TRBV12-4 with TRBJ2-6; no reliable D call. The receptor was isolated from a human donor in good health (CMV status not recorded). Some clones in this sample may be carry-over from other donors' samples. CDR3 DNA sequence: TGTGCCAGCAGTTTAAGCAACTCTGGGGCCAACGTCCTGACTTTC. It encodes CASSLSNSGANVLTF.